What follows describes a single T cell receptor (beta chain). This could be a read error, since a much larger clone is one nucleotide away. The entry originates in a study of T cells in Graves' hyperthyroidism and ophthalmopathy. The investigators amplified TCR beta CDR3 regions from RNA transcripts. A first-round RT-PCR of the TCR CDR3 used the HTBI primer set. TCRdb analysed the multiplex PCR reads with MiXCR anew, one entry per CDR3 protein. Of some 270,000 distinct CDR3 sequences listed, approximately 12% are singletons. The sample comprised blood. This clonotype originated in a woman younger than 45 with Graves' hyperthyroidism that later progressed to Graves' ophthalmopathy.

The CDR3 region has the DNA TGTGCCAGCAGCTTACCCCGCACAGATGCGCAGTATTTT. It specifies CASSLPRTDAQYF. The V and J genes are TRBV7-9 and TRBJ2-3; D remains unclear. CDR1 and CDR2 from the germline V gene are SEHNR and FQNEAQ (reference sequence). CDR3 size: 13 residues.